This TCR beta chain was captured by sequencing in a study of blood T cells in healthy people across ages. The study, taken as a whole, reports: No one knew whether donors had CMV, which possibly confounded expanded clonotype changes.

Primers used in a second PCR of roughly 6 to 11 cycles were a sample-barcoded 5' primer and a J-beta primer mix. Each CDR3 protein is one row after TCRdb ran MiXCR on the 5' RACE reads. The table includes 650,000 to 1,000,000 distinct CDR3 sequences, around 36% detected once. Trimming took off 6 bases at V and 1 base at J, with 9 bases between the two ends. The CDR3 has 13 amino acids. This clonotype was counted ten times or more. Its antigen is unknown. The clonotype comes from a man younger than 30 in good health. Sequencing was carried out using blood. The V call is TRBV12-3 or TRBV12-4, the J call TRBJ1-2; D not resolved. CDR3 amino acids: CASREDLNYGYTF. In DNA form, the CDR3 reads TGTGCCAGCAGGGAGGACCTTAACTATGGCTACACCTTC.